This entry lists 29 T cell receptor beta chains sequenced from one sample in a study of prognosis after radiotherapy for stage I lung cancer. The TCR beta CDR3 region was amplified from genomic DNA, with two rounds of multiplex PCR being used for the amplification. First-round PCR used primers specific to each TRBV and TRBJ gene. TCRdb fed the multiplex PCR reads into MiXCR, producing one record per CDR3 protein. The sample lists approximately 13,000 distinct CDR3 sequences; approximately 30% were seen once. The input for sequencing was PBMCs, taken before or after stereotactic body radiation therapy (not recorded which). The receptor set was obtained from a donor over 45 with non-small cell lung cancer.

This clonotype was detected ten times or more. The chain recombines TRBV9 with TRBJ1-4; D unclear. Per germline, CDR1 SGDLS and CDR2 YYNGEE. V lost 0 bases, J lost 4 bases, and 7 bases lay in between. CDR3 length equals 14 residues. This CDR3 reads CASSVAGLNEKLFF. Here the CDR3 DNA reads TGTGCCAGCAGCGTAGCCGGACTTAATGAAAAACTGTTTTTT.

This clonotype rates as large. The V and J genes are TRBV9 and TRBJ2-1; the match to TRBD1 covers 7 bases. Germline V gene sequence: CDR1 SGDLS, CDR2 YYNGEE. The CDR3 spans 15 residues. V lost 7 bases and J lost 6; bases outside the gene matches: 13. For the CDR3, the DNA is TGTGCCAGCTCACAGGGGATGGGAATGGTCAATGAGCAGTTCTTC. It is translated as CASSQGMGMVNEQFF.

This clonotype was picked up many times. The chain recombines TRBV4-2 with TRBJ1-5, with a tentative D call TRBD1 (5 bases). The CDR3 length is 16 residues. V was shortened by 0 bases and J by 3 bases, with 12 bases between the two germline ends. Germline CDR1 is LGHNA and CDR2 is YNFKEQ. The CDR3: CASSQEPGEPNQPQHF. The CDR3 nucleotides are TGTGCCAGCAGCCAAGAACCGGGGGAGCCCAATCAGCCCCAGCATTTT.

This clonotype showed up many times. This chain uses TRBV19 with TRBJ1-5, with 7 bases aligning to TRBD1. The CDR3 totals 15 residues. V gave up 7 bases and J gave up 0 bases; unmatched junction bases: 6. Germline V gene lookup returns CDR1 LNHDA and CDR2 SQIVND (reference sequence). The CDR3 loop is CASIKGAYSNQPQHF. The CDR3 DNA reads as TGTGCCAGTATAAAGGGGGCCTATAGCAATCAGCCCCAGCATTTT.

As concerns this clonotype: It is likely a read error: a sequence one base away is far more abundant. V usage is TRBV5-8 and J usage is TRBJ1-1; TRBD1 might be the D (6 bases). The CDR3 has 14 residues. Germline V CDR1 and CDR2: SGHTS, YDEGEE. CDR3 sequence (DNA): TGTGCCTGCAGCTTGGCTGGAGGGGGTACTGAAGCTTTCTTT. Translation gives CACSLAGGGTEAFF.

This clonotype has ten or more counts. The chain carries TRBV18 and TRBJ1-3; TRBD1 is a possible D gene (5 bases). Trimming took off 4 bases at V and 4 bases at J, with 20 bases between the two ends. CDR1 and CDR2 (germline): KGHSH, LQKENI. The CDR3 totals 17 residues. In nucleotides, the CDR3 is TGTGCCAGCTCACAGATTCCTCAGGGCTCCTCCGGAAACACCATATATTTT. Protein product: CASSQIPQGSSGNTIYF.

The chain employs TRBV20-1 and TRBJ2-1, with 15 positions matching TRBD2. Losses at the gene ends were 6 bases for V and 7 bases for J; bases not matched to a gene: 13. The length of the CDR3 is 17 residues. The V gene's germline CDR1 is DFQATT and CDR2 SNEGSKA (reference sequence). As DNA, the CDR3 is TGCAGTGCCCTCCCTCGGACTAGCGGGGGGGCAGGAAATGAGCAGTTCTTC. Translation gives CSALPRTSGGAGNEQFF.

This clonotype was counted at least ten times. The CDR3 DNA is TGTGCCAGCAGATTTAGCGGGAGGGGGAACACCGGGGAGCTGTTTTTT. Amino acid sequence: CASRFSGRGNTGELFF. This rearrangement joins TRBV6-1 to TRBJ2-2; TRBD2 matches at 11 bases. In germline, CDR1 is MNHNS, CDR2 SASEGT. CDR3 size: 16 residues. The V and J ends lost 6 bases and 1 base, in that order; junction bases with no gene match: 4.

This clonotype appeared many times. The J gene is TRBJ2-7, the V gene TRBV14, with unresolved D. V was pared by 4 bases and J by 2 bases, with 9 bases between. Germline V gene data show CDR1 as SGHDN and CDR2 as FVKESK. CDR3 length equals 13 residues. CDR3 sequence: CASSPYHTYEQYF. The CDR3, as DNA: TGTGCCAGCAGCCCCTATCATACCTACGAGCAGTACTTC.

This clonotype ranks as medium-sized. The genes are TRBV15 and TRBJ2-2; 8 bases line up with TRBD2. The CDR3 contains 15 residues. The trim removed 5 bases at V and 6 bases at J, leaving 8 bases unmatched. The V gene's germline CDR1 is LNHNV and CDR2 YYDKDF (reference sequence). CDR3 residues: CATSVSGSRAGELFF. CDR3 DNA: TGTGCCACCAGCGTCAGCGGGAGTCGCGCCGGGGAGCTGTTTTTT.

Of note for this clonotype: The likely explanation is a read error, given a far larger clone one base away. Here the CDR3 DNA reads TGTGCCAGTAGTATGAGGCAGGGATCCTACGAGCAGTTCTTC. This sequence encodes CASSMRQGSYEQFF. This chain joins TRBV19 and TRBJ2-1; D is perhaps TRBD1 (5 bases). V lost 3 bases and J 10 bases, leaving 16 bases between the germline ends. The CDR3 extends over 14 amino acids. Germline lookup yields CDR1 LNHDA and CDR2 SQIVND (reference sequence).

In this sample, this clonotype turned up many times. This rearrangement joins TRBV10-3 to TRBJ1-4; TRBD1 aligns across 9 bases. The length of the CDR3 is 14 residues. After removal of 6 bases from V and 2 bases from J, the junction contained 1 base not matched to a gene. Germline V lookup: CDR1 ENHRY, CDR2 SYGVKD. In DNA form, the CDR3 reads TGTGCCATCAGAGGGACAGGGACTAATGAAAAACTGTTTTTT. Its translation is CAIRGTGTNEKLFF.

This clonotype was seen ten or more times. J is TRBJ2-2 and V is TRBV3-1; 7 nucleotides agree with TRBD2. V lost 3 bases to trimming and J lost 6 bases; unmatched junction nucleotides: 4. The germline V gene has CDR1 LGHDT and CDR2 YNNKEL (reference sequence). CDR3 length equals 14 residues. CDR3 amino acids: CASSQREPPGELFF. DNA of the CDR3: TGTGCCAGCAGCCAGCGGGAGCCGCCCGGGGAGCTGTTTTTT.

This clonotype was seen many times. The CDR3 here is CASSPYPPTSTYEQYF. CDR3 nucleotides: TGTGCCAGCTCACCTTACCCACCTACGTCTACCTACGAGCAGTACTTC. This sequence joins TRBV18 and TRBJ2-7; the D is unclear. The germline V and J ends were trimmed by 3 bases and 2 bases, with 17 bases remaining between them. The CDR3 loop spans 16 amino acids. In germline, CDR1 is KGHSH, CDR2 LQKENI. Full variable domain (outside the CDR3, taken from reference TRBV18 and TRBJ2-7): NAGVMQNPRHLVRRRGQEARLRCSPMKGHSHVYWYRQLPEEGLKFMVYLQKENIIDESGMPKERFSAEFPKEGPSILRIQQVVRGDSAAYFCASSPYPPTSTYEQYFGPGTRLTVT.

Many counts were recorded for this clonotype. The CDR3: CASSLAPTGRDTQYF. The CDR3 DNA reads as TGTGCCAGCAGCTTAGCGCCAACGGGGCGGGATACGCAGTATTTT. The chain has TRBV7-9 and TRBJ2-3; D possibly uses TRBD1 or TRBD2 (5 bases each). Trimming left V 0 bases short and J 6 bases short, with 13 bases between. CDR1 and CDR2 from the germline V gene are SEHNR and FQNEAQ (reference sequence). CDR3 length equals 15 residues.

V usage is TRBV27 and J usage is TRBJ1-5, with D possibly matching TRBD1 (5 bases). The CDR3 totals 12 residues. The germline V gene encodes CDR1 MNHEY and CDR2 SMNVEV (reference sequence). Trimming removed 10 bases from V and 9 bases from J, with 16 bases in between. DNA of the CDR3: TGTGCCATCCTACCATCTAGGGGGCCCCAGCATTTT. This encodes CAILPSRGPQHF.

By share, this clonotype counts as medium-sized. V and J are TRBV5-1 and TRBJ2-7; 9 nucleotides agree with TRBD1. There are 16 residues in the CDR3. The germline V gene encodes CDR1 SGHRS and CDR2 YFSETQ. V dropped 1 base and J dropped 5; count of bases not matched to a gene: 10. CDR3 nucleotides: TGCGCCAGCAGCTTGACCTGGGACAGGGTTCTCCACGAGCAGTACTTC. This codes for CASSLTWDRVLHEQYF.

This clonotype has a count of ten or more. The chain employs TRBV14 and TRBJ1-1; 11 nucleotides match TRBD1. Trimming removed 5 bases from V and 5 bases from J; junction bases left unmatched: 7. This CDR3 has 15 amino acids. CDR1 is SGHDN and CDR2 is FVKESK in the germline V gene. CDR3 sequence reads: CASSSLRDRGTEAFF. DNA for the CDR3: TGTGCCAGCAGCTCCCTTCGGGACAGGGGGACTGAAGCTTTCTTT.

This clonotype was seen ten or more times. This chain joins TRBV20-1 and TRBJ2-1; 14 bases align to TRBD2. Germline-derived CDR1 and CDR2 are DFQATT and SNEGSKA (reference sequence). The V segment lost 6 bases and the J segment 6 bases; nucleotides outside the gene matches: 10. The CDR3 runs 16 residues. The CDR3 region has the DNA TGCAGTGCCAAGAGACTAGCGGGAGGGCACAGCAATGAGCAGTTCTTC. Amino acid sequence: CSAKRLAGGHSNEQFF.

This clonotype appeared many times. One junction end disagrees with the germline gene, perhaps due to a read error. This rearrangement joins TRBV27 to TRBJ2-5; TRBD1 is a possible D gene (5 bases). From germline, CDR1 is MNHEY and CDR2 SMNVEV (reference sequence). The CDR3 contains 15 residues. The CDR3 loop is CASSPTQGMQEAQYF. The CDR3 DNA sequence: TGTGCCAGCAGTCCGACGCAGGGTATGCAAGAGGCCCAGTACTTC.

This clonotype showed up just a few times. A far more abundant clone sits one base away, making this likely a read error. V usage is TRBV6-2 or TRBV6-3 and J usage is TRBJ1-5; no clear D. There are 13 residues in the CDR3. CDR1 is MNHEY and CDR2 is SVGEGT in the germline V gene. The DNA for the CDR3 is TGTGCCAGCAGTCGATCCATCAATCAGCCCCGGCATTTT. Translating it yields CASSRSINQPRHF.

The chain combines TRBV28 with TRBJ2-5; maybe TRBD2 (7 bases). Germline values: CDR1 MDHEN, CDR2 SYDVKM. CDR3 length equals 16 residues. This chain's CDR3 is CSSGKGGREDQETQYF. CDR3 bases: TGTTCCTCCGGGAAAGGGGGACGGGAGGACCAAGAGACCCAGTACTTC.

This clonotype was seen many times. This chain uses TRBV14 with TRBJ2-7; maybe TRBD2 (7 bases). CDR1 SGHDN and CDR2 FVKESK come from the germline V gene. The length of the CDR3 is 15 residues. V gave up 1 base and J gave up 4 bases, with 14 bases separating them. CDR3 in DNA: TGTGCCAGCAGCCAAGGGGGGGGCTGGCATTACGAGCAGTACTTC. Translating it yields CASSQGGGWHYEQYF.

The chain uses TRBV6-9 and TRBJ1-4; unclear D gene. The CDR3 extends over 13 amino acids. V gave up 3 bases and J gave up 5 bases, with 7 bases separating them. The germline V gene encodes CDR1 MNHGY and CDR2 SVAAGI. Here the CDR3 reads CASSYGENEKLFF. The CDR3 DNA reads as TGTGCCAGCAGTTACGGAGAAAATGAAAAACTGTTTTTT.

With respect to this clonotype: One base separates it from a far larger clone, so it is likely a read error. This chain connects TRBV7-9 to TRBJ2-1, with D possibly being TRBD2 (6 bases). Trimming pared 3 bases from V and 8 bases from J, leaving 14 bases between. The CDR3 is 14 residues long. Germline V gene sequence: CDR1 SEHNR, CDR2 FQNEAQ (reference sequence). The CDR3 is CASSLMGLVDEQFF. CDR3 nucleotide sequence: TGTGCCAGCAGCTTGATGGGACTTGTCGATGAGCAGTTCTTC.

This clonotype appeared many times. CDR3 protein: CASSLAEGKAFF. DNA for the CDR3: TGTGCCAGCAGTCTTGCAGAGGGTAAAGCTTTCTTT. The J gene is TRBJ1-1, the V gene TRBV27; no definite D call. The CDR3 spans 12 residues. Germline V CDR1 and CDR2: MNHEY, SMNVEV (reference sequence). Between the trimmed V and J ends, which lost 5 bases and 9 bases, there was a span of 13 bases.

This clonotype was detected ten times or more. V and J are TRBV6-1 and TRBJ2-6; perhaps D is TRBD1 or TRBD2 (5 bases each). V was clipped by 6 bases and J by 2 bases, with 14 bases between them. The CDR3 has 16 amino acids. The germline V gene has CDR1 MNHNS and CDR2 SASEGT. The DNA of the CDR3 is TGTGCCAGCAGGGGGGTTCTAGAAGCTGGGGCCAACGTCCTGACTTTC. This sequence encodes CASRGVLEAGANVLTF.

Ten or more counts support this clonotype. In DNA form, the CDR3 reads TGTGCCAGCAGGATCCCGGGCAGGGGTAGGACAGATACGCAGTATTTT. Its protein product is CASRIPGRGRTDTQYF. The chain employs TRBV6-2 or TRBV6-3 and TRBJ2-3; possible D gene TRBD1, 6 bases. V was shortened by 6 bases and J by 3 bases, with 19 bases between the two germline ends. This CDR3 is 16 amino acids long. The germline V gene encodes CDR1 MNHEY and CDR2 SVGEGT.

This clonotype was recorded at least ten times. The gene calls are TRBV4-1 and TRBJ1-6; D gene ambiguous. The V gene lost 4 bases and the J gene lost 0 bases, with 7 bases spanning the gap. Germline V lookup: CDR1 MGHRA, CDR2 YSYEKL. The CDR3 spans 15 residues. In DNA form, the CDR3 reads TGCGCCAGCAGCCTACAGAGCTCCTATAATTCACCCCTCCACTTT. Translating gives CASSLQSSYNSPLHF.